Listed here are 3 T cell receptor beta chains from one sample, sequenced in a study of T cell repertoires in cytomegalovirus infection. The antigens of these receptors remain unknown. TCRdb called the reads again in MiXCR, with one record for every CDR3 protein. Among approximately 270,000 distinct CDR3 sequences listed, less than 25% were seen once. The starting material was cultured PBMCs, obtained from culture after CMV antigen stimulation. These receptors all come from a human donor in good health (CMV status not recorded). Some clones in this sample may be carry-over from other donors' samples.

The chain uses TRBV6-2 or TRBV6-3 and TRBJ2-1; a weak D match, TRBD2 (6 bases). This CDR3 has 15 amino acids. The germline V gene has CDR1 MNHEY and CDR2 SVGEGT. Trimming took off 4 bases at V and 4 bases at J, with 14 bases between the two ends. CDR3 sequence (DNA): TGTGCCAGCAGTTCACATAGCGGAAGATACAATGAGCAGTTCTTC. This encodes CASSSHSGRYNEQFF.

This chain connects TRBV29-1 to TRBJ1-1; D remains unclear. The CDR3 sequence is 11 residues long. Trimming took off 3 bases at V and 5 bases at J, with 7 bases between the two ends. Per the germline V gene, CDR1 is SQVTM and CDR2 is ANQGSEA. CDR3 in amino acids: CSVDSRTEAFF. The CDR3 DNA follows: TGCAGCGTTGACAGTAGAACTGAAGCTTTCTTT.

A few counts support this clonotype. V gene TRBV25-1 combines with J gene TRBJ1-2; D perhaps matches TRBD1 (5 bases). This CDR3 is built from 15 residues. Germline V gene sequence: CDR1 MGHDK, CDR2 SYGVNS. Trimming stripped 2 bases from V and 8 bases from J, with 18 bases between. The CDR3 sequence is CASSEPSAGGLGYTF. The CDR3 DNA reads TGTGCCAGCAGTGAACCCTCCGCCGGGGGGTTAGGCTACACCTTC.